This record covers a single T cell receptor beta chain. The antigen is not known. In germline, CDR1 is MRHNA, CDR2 SNTAGT. V lost 6 bases and J lost 1; bases outside the gene matches: 2. The CDR3 covers 13 residues. This entry comes from a study of graft-versus-host responses after intestinal transplantation. Study outcomes and limitations: When patients had graft-donor T cell macrochimerism, their allografts held high graft-versus-host to host-versus-graft clonal ratios.

Data came from immunoSEQ multiplex PCR; TCRdb stores just in-frame clones and leaves some out. The repertoire holds roughly 120,000 clones, with just under 95% as singletons. The starting material was unstimulated CD4+ T cells sorted from spleen or lymph node cells, obtained before intestinal transplant. This TCR derives from a human donor who received an intestinal transplant. The rearrangement joins TRBV6-4 to TRBJ1-1, with TRBD1 matching over 7 bases. The chain's CDR3 is CASRRDRNTEAFF. DNA of the CDR3: TGTGCCAGCAGAAGGGACAGGAACACTGAAGCTTTCTTT.